These T cell receptor beta chains were read from a single sample in a study of cytomegalovirus exposure and HLA in healthy donors. The repertoire was sequenced with immunoSEQ multiplex PCR; TCRdb's copy has only in-frame clones and lacks some. The sample contains under 200,000 clones, roughly 80% of which appear only once. The specimen sequenced was PBMCs. Receptor source: a woman in her twenties or thirties in good health and CMV-seropositive. The CDR3 runs from the conserved cysteine through the conserved F or W. The order of the fields is CDR3 DNA, CDR3 protein, clone size, D gene, J gene, V gene. The D gene is left open where the match is weak. Clone sizes are given selectively: once, few, many, or a class where the clone is expanded.

CDR3 DNA: TGTGCCAGCAGTGGGCAGGGTAATTCACCCCTCCACTTT; CDR3 protein: CASSGQGNSPLHF; clone size: .; D gene: .; J gene: TRBJ1-6; V gene: TRBV25-1
CDR3 DNA: TGTGCCAGCAGCTTTGGACAGGGCCTGAATAACAATGAGCAGTTCTTC; CDR3 protein: CASSFGQGLNNNEQFF; clone size: .; D gene: TRBD1; J gene: TRBJ2-1; V gene: TRBV7-3
CDR3 DNA: TGTGCCAGCAGCTTGAGCTCTGGAAACACCATATATTTT; CDR3 protein: CASSLSSGNTIYF; clone size: .; D gene: .; J gene: TRBJ1-3; V gene: TRBV7-9
CDR3 DNA: TGCGCCAGCAGCCCGACAGGGTGGACCGGGGAGCTGTTTTTT; CDR3 protein: CASSPTGWTGELFF; clone size: .; D gene: TRBD1; J gene: TRBJ2-2; V gene: TRBV4-1
CDR3 DNA: TGCGCCAGCAGCCTATCCGACAGGGAGGACGAGCAGTACTTC; CDR3 protein: CASSLSDREDEQYF; clone size: .; D gene: .; J gene: TRBJ2-7; V gene: TRBV5-1
CDR3 DNA: TGTGCCAGCAGCGTAGGAGTAGTGGGAGCGGGGGCTGTCTCAGTGGTAAATGAGCAGTTCTTC; CDR3 protein: CASSVGVVGAGAVSVVNEQFF; clone size: .; D gene: TRBD2; J gene: TRBJ2-1; V gene: TRBV9
CDR3 DNA: TGTGCCATCAGTGAGGGGGACAGGGGAAGCAATCAGCCCCAGCATTTT; CDR3 protein: CAISEGDRGSNQPQHF; clone size: once; D gene: TRBD1; J gene: TRBJ1-5; V gene: TRBV10-3
CDR3 DNA: TGTGCCAGCAGTCTGGGGAGGAGTGAAGCTTTCTTT; CDR3 protein: CASSLGRSEAFF; clone size: few; D gene: .; J gene: TRBJ1-1; V gene: TRBV6-6
CDR3 DNA: TGTGCCAGTATCAAGACAGGGTATAGCAATCAGCCCCAGCATTTT; CDR3 protein: CASIKTGYSNQPQHF; clone size: .; D gene: TRBD1; J gene: TRBJ1-5; V gene: TRBV19
CDR3 DNA: TGTGCCAGCAGTTGGCACCTGGGACACCCGGGAACTGAAGCTTTCTTT; CDR3 protein: CASSWHLGHPGTEAFF; clone size: .; D gene: .; J gene: TRBJ1-1; V gene: TRBV6-5
CDR3 DNA: TGTGCCAGCTTCAGGCTGAATTCACCCCTCCACTTT; CDR3 protein: CASFRLNSPLHF; clone size: .; D gene: .; J gene: TRBJ1-6; V gene: TRBV28
CDR3 DNA: TGTGCCACCACCCCCCTCGGGGGGGCCGAGCAGTACTTC; CDR3 protein: CATTPLGGAEQYF; clone size: .; D gene: TRBD2; J gene: TRBJ2-7; V gene: TRBV15
CDR3 DNA: TGTGCCAGCAGTGAATTAGGGGCCGGTCAGCCCCAGCATTTT; CDR3 protein: CASSELGAGQPQHF; clone size: .; D gene: .; J gene: TRBJ1-5; V gene: TRBV25-1
CDR3 DNA: TGTGCCAGTAGTACCGACAGGGGCTCTGGAAACACCATATATTTT; CDR3 protein: CASSTDRGSGNTIYF; clone size: once; D gene: TRBD1; J gene: TRBJ1-3; V gene: TRBV19
CDR3 DNA: TGTGCCTACGGCCGACTGGGAAACACCATATATTTT; CDR3 protein: CAYGRLGNTIYF; clone size: .; D gene: .; J gene: TRBJ1-3; V gene: TRBV30
CDR3 DNA: TGTGCCAGCAGCCACAAGACGGACAGAGGCTACGAGCAGTACTTC; CDR3 protein: CASSHKTDRGYEQYF; clone size: .; D gene: .; J gene: TRBJ2-7; V gene: TRBV7-3
CDR3 DNA: TGTGCCATCTCGGGACAGAGCTACGAGCAGTACTTC; CDR3 protein: CAISGQSYEQYF; clone size: once; D gene: TRBD1; J gene: TRBJ2-7; V gene: TRBV28
CDR3 DNA: TGTGCCAGCAGTCCGCAGGGGGTAAGCAATCAGCCCCAGCATTTT; CDR3 protein: CASSPQGVSNQPQHF; clone size: .; D gene: TRBD1; J gene: TRBJ1-5; V gene: TRBV27
CDR3 DNA: TGTGCCAGCAGCACCGCGACAGGGAAAGAGACCCAGTACTTC; CDR3 protein: CASSTATGKETQYF; clone size: .; D gene: TRBD1; J gene: TRBJ2-5; V gene: TRBV11-2
CDR3 DNA: TGTGCTAGTGGTTTGGGCTGGGGCAGAAACACAGATACGCAGTATTTT; CDR3 protein: CASGLGWGRNTDTQYF; clone size: .; D gene: .; J gene: TRBJ2-3; V gene: TRBV12-5